The 20 T cell receptor beta chains reported below all come from one sample, sequenced in a study of cytomegalovirus exposure and HLA in healthy donors. TCRdb keeps only in-frame clones here, not all; method: immunoSEQ multiplex PCR. The sample shows some 41,000 clones, 90% to 95% of them seen only once. Sequenced material: PBMCs. These receptors all come from a woman under 30 in good health and CMV-seronegative.

The genes are TRBV19 and TRBJ2-7; TRBD1 matches at 7 bases. This CDR3 contains 13 residues. The ends lost 5 bases at V and 2 bases at J; junction bases unmatched: 3. The V gene's germline CDR1 is LNHDA and CDR2 SQIVND (reference sequence). This CDR3 is CASSPGGTYEQYF. The CDR3 DNA reads TGTGCCAGTAGTCCAGGGGGTACCTACGAGCAGTACTTC.

This sequence joins TRBV5-4 and TRBJ2-1; TRBD1 matches 8 bases. The junction had 9 bases not matched to a gene; V was cut back by 0 bases and J by 7 bases. In germline, CDR1 is SGHNT, CDR2 YYREEE (reference sequence). This CDR3 is built from 16 residues. CDR3 bases: TGTGCCAGCAGCTTGGCCCAGGACAGGGTTTTAAATGAGCAGTTCTTC. Amino acid sequence: CASSLAQDRVLNEQFF. Complete variable domain (other parts from reference TRBV5-4 and TRBJ2-1): ETGVTQSPTHLIKTRGQQVTLRCSSQSGHNTVSWYQQALGQGPQFIFQYYREEENGRGNFPPRFSGLQFPNYSSELNVNALELDDSALYLCASSLAQDRVLNEQFFGPGTRLTVL.

The CDR3 nucleotides are TGTGCCAGCAGTTTTCGTCTAGCAGAGGGAGGGGAGCTGTTTTTT. This encodes CASSFRLAEGGELFF. The chain carries TRBV28 and TRBJ2-2; D possibly corresponds to TRBD2 (5 bases). This CDR3 is 15 amino acids long. Germline V gene sequence: CDR1 MDHEN, CDR2 SYDVKM. Trimming stripped 3 bases from V and 8 bases from J, with 16 bases between. Complete variable domain (other parts from reference TRBV28 and TRBJ2-2): DVKVTQSSRYLVKRTGEKVFLECVQDMDHENMFWYRQDPGLGLRLIYFSYDVKMKEKGDIPEGYSVSREKKERFSLILESASTNQTSMYLCASSFRLAEGGELFFGEGSRLTVL.

The genes are TRBV7-9 and TRBJ1-2; 7 bases line up with TRBD1. The CDR3 sequence is 15 residues long. CDR1 is SEHNR and CDR2 is FQNEAQ in the germline V gene (reference sequence). V dropped 4 bases and J dropped 4; count of bases not matched to a gene: 9. The CDR3 is CASSSTGPSSYGYTF. For the CDR3, the DNA is TGTGCCAGCAGCTCGACAGGGCCCTCGTCCTATGGCTACACCTTC.

The CDR3 loop reads CASSPGQGGGGETQYF. CDR3 DNA: TGCGCCAGCAGCCCGGGACAAGGGGGCGGAGGAGAGACCCAGTACTTC. The chain is built from TRBV5-1 and TRBJ2-5; 7 nucleotides line up with TRBD1. CDR3 length: 16 amino acids. Germline V gene data show CDR1 as SGHRS and CDR2 as YFSETQ. Losses at the gene ends were 4 bases for V and 4 bases for J; bases not matched to a gene: 13. The whole variable domain, remainder taken from reference TRBV5-1 and TRBJ2-5, is KAGVTQTPRYLIKTRGQQVTLSCSPISGHRSVSWYQQTPGQGLQFLFEYFSETQRNKGNFPGRFSGRQFSNSRSEMNVSTLELGDSALYLCASSPGQGGGGETQYFGPGTRLLVL.

The chain has TRBV30 and TRBJ1-5, with 9 bases lining up with TRBD1. Unmatched junction bases numbered 10, after V lost 5 bases and J lost 11 bases. From germline, CDR1 is GTSNPN and CDR2 SVGIG (reference sequence). This CDR3 has 13 residues. CDR3 sequence: CAWGNRGRSSQHF. CDR3 bases: TGTGCCTGGGGAAACAGGGGGCGATCGTCCCAGCATTTT.

This chain joins TRBV19 and TRBJ2-2, with D possibly being TRBD1 (5 bases). Deletions cut 4 bases from V and 5 bases from J, with 14 bases between. The CDR3 sequence is 15 residues long. Germline CDR1 and CDR2: LNHDA and SQIVND (reference sequence). The CDR3: CASSTQGSRTGELFF. CDR3 nucleotides: TGTGCCAGTAGTACTCAGGGAAGTCGGACCGGGGAGCTGTTTTTT.

This chain links TRBV7-2 with TRBJ2-7; 10 bases are shared with TRBD1. Trimming at V came to 1 base and at J to 5 bases, leaving 11 bases not matched to a gene. Germline-derived CDR1 and CDR2 are SGHTA and FQGNSA. The CDR3 extends over 17 amino acids. The CDR3 nucleotides are TGTGCCAGCAGCTTAGGGCGACGGGACAGGGGTTTCAACGAGCAGTACTTC. Translating gives CASSLGRRDRGFNEQYF.

CDR3 residues: CASKGAGELFF. CDR3 nucleotide sequence: TGTGCCAGCAAAGGGGCCGGGGAGCTGTTTTTT. The chain links TRBV28 to TRBJ2-2; D perhaps matches TRBD1 (5 bases). CDR3 length equals 11 residues. Trimming took off 7 bases at V and 6 bases at J, with 6 bases between the two ends. Germline V gives CDR1 MDHEN, CDR2 SYDVKM. The full variable domain, completed using reference TRBV28 and TRBJ2-2, is DVKVTQSSRYLVKRTGEKVFLECVQDMDHENMFWYRQDPGLGLRLIYFSYDVKMKEKGDIPEGYSVSREKKERFSLILESASTNQTSMYLCASKGAGELFFGEGSRLTVL.

The chain combines TRBV27 with TRBJ2-3; D is possibly TRBD2 (6 bases). V shed 5 bases and J shed 6 bases, with 12 bases lying between them. CDR1 and CDR2 from the germline V gene are MNHEY and SMNVEV (reference sequence). This CDR3 spans 13 amino acids. The CDR3, as DNA: TGTGCCAGCAGTGCCCGGGACTCCGATACGCAGTATTTT. It codes for CASSARDSDTQYF.

In this sample, this clone turned up once. The chain links TRBV18 to TRBJ1-1, with no clear D. Germline V lookup: CDR1 KGHSH, CDR2 LQKENI. V was cut by 9 bases and J by 10 bases, with 18 bases left in between. The length of the CDR3 is 12 residues. CDR3: CASGEDAGRAFF. DNA for the CDR3: TGTGCCAGTGGAGAGGATGCGGGAAGAGCTTTCTTT. Variable domain in full (rest from reference TRBV18 and TRBJ1-1): NAGVMQNPRHLVRRRGQEARLRCSPMKGHSHVYWYRQLPEEGLKFMVYLQKENIIDESGMPKERFSAEFPKEGPSILRIQQVVRGDSAAYFCASGEDAGRAFFGQGTRLTVV.

V and J are TRBV28 and TRBJ1-4, with 7 bases identical to TRBD1. This CDR3 is built from 15 residues. Germline V gene data show CDR1 as MDHEN and CDR2 as SYDVKM. The V segment lost 4 bases and the J segment 4 bases; nucleotides outside the gene matches: 6. The CDR3 sequence is CASSSGGRVNEKLFF. The CDR3 DNA reads as TGTGCCAGCAGTTCAGGGGGGCGTGTTAATGAAAAACTGTTTTTT.

This sequence joins TRBV7-8 and TRBJ1-5; D is possibly TRBD1 (5 bases). CDR3 length: 14 amino acids. V lost 4 bases and J 3 bases, leaving 10 bases between the germline ends. Germline CDR1 reads SGHVS; CDR2 reads FQNEAQ. This CDR3 is CASSSVQVNQPQHF. The CDR3 DNA reads as TGTGCCAGCAGCTCTGTACAGGTCAATCAGCCCCAGCATTTT.

The chain is built from TRBV28 and TRBJ2-7, with 7 bases identical to TRBD1. Germline values: CDR1 MDHEN, CDR2 SYDVKM. The J segment lost 3 bases and the V segment lost 7 bases, leaving 6 bases of the junction unmatched. CDR3 size: 13 residues. The CDR3 sequence is CASISRDSYEQYF. CDR3 in DNA: TGTGCCAGCATCTCCCGGGACAGCTACGAGCAGTACTTC.

Here the CDR3 reads CASSPYINVLAAQFF. DNA for the CDR3: TGTGCCAGCTCTCCCTACATTAACGTGCTAGCTGCGCAGTTCTTC. The rearrangement links TRBV2 to TRBJ2-1; D is possibly TRBD2 (5 bases). V lost 8 bases, J lost 12 bases, and 26 bases lay in between. CDR1 and CDR2 from the germline V gene are SNHLY and FYNNEI. This CDR3 contains 15 residues.

This rearrangement joins TRBV28 to TRBJ2-2, with D unresolved. Germline CDR1 is MDHEN and CDR2 is SYDVKM. V lost 8 bases and J lost 1, with 14 bases in between. The CDR3 loop spans 15 amino acids. For the CDR3, the DNA is TGTGCCAGCCGGATACCGGAGCTGAACACCGGGGAGCTGTTTTTT. This codes for CASRIPELNTGELFF.

The CDR3 nucleotides read TGTGCCAGTAGTTTACTAGCGGGAGTACACAATGAGCAGTTCTTC. It specifies CASSLLAGVHNEQFF. The chain has TRBV19 and TRBJ2-1; TRBD2 matches 11 bases. CDR1 is LNHDA, CDR2 SQIVND, per germline (reference sequence). V lost 5 bases, J lost 5 bases, and 5 bases stayed unmatched. The CDR3 runs to 15 residues.

The gene calls are TRBV10-2 and TRBJ2-1; no firm D call. The V gene's germline CDR1 is WSHSY and CDR2 SAAADI. The CDR3 covers 11 residues. Deletions cut 5 bases from V and 7 bases from J, with 6 bases between. CDR3: CASSSPNEQFF. For the CDR3, the DNA is TGCGCCAGCAGTTCCCCTAATGAGCAGTTCTTC.

The chain links TRBV7-3 to TRBJ2-7; 7 bases map to TRBD1. Germline V gene lookup returns CDR1 SGHTA and CDR2 FQGTGA. The CDR3 is 13 amino acids. Germline trimming cut 3 bases from V and 6 bases from J; bases unmatched to any gene: 5. CDR3 residues: CASSFTGVGEQYF. The CDR3 DNA reads as TGTGCCAGCAGCTTTACAGGGGTCGGCGAGCAGTACTTC.

V and J are TRBV18 and TRBJ2-1, with 11 nucleotides matching TRBD2. The CDR3 extends over 17 amino acids. CDR1 is KGHSH, CDR2 LQKENI, per germline. With V trimmed by 2 bases and J by 1 base, 4 bases remained unmatched. In nucleotides, the CDR3 is TGTGCCAGCTCACCAACTAGCGGGAGCGTTTCCTACAATGAGCAGTTCTTC. It codes for CASSPTSGSVSYNEQFF.